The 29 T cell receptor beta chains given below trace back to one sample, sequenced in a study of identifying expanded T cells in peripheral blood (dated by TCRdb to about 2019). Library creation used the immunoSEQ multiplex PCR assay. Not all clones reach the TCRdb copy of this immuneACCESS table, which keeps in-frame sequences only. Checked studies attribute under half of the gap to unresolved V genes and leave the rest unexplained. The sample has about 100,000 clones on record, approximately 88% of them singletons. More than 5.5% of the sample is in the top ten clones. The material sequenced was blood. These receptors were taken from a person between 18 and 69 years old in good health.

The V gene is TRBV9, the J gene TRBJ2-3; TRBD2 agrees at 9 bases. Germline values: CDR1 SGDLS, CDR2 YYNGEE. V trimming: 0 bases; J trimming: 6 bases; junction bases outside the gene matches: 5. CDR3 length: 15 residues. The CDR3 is CASSVASGDGDTQYF. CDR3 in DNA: TGTGCCAGCAGCGTAGCTAGCGGGGACGGGGATACGCAGTATTTT.

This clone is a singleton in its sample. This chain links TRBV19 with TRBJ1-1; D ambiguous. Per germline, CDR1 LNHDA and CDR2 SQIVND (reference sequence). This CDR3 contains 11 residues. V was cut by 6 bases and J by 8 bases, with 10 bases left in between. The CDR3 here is CASSSTEEAFF. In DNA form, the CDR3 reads TGTGCCAGTAGCAGTACAGAAGAAGCTTTCTTT.

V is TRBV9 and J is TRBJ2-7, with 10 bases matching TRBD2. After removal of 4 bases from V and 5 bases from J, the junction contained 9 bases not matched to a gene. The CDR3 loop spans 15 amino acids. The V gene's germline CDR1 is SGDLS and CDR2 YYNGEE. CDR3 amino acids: CASSFEAGGRDEQYF. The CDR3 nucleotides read TGTGCCAGCAGCTTCGAAGCGGGAGGGCGCGACGAGCAGTACTTC.

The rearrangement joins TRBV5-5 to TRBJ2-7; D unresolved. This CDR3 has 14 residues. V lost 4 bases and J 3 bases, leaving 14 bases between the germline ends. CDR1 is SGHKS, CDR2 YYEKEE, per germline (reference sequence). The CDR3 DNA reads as TGTGCCAGCAGCCGCGTAGGGTATGACTACGAGCAGTACTTC. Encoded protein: CASSRVGYDYEQYF.

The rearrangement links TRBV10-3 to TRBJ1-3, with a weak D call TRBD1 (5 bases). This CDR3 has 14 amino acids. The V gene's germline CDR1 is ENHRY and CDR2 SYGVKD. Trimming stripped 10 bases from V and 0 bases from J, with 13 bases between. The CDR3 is CATGGTYSGNTIYF. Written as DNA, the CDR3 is TGTGCCACCGGGGGGACTTACTCTGGAAACACCATATATTTT.

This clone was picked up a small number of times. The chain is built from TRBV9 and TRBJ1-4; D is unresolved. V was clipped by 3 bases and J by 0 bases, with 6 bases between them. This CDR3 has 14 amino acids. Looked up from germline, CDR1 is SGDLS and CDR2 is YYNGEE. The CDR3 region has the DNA TGTGCCAGCAGCGCGACCGCAACTAATGAAAAACTGTTTTTT. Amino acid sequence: CASSATATNEKLFF.

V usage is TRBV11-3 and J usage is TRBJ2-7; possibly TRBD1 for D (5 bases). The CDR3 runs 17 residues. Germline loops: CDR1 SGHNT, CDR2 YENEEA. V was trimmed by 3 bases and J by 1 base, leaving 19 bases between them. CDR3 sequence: CASSFYPGGAPSYEQYF. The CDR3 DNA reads TGTGCCAGCAGCTTCTACCCCGGTGGGGCTCCTTCCTACGAGCAGTACTTC.

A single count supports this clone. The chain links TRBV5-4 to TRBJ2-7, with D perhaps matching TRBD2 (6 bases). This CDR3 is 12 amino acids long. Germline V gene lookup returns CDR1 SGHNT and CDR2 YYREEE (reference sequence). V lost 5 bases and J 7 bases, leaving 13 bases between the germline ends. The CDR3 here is CASSLAAGEQYF. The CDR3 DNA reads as TGTGCCAGCAGTTTAGCGGCAGGGGAGCAGTACTTC.

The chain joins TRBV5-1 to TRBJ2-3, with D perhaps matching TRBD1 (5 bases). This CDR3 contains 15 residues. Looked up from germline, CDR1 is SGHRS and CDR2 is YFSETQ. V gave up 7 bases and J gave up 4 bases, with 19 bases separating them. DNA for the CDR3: TGCGCCAGCGTGGTAGGGTTGACAGATTCAGATACGCAGTATTTT. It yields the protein CASVVGLTDSDTQYF.

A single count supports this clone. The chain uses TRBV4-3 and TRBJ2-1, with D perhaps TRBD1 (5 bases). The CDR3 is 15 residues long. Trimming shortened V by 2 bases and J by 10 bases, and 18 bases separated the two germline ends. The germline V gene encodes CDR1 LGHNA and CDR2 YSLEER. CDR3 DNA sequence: TGCGCCAGCAGCCAATTAGGTGCCATAGGGGCCGAGCAGTTCTTC. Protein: CASSQLGAIGAEQFF.

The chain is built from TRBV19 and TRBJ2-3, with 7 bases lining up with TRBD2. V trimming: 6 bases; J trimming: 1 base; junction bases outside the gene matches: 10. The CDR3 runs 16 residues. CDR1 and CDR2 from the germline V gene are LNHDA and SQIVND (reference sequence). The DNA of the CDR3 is TGTGCCAGTAGCCGAACGAGGAGCGGGGGCACAGATACGCAGTATTTT. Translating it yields CASSRTRSGGTDTQYF.

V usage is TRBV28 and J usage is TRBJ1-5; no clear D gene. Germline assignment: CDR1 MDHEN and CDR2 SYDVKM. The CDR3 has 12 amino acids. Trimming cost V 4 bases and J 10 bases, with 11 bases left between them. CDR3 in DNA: TGTGCCAGCAGTTCCTCTTATTTTCCCCAGCATTTT. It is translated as CASSSSYFPQHF. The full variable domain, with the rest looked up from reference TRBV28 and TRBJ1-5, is DVKVTQSSRYLVKRTGEKVFLECVQDMDHENMFWYRQDPGLGLRLIYFSYDVKMKEKGDIPEGYSVSREKKERFSLILESASTNQTSMYLCASSSSYFPQHFGDGTRLSIL.

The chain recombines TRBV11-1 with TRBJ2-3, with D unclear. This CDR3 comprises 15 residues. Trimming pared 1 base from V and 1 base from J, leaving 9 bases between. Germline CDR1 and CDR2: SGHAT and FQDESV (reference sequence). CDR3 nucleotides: TGTGCCAGCAGCTTAGGGCGGAAAGGCACAGATACGCAGTATTTT. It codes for CASSLGRKGTDTQYF. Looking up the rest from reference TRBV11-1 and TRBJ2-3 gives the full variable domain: EAEVAQSPRYKITEKSQAVAFWCDPISGHATLYWYRQILGQGPELLVQFQDESVVDDSQLPKDRFSAERLKGVDSTLKIQPAELGDSAMYLCASSLGRKGTDTQYFGPGTRLTVL.

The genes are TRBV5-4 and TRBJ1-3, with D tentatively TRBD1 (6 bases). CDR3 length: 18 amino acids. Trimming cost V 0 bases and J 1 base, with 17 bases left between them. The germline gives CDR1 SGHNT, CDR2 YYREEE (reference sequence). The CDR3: CASSLANERGPSGNTIYF. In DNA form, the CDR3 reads TGTGCCAGCAGCTTGGCCAACGAGCGGGGGCCATCTGGAAACACCATATATTTT.

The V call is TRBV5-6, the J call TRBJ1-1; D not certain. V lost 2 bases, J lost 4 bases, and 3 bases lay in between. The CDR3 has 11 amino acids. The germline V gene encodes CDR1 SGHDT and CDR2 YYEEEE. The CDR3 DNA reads TGTGCCAGCAGCTTTCGCACTGAAGCTTTCTTT. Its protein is CASSFRTEAFF. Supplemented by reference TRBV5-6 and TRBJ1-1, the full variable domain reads DAGVTQSPTHLIKTRGQQVTLRCSPKSGHDTVSWYQQALGQGPQFIFQYYEEEERQRGNFPDRFSGHQFPNYSSELNVNALLLGDSALYLCASSFRTEAFFGQGTRLTVV.

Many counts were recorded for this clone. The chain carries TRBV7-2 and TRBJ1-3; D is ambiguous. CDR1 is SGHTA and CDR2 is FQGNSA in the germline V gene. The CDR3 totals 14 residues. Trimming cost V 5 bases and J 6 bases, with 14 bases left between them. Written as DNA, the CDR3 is TGTGCCAGCAGCATTGGTCCCAAGCAAAACACCATATATTTT. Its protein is CASSIGPKQNTIYF.

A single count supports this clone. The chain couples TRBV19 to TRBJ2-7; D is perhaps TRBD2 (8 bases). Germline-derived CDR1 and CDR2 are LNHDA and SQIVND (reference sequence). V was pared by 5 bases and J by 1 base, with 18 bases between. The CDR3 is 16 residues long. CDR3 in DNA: TGTGCCAGTAGTCGGGAGGGACAGCGAAATTCCTACGAGCAGTACTTC. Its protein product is CASSREGQRNSYEQYF.

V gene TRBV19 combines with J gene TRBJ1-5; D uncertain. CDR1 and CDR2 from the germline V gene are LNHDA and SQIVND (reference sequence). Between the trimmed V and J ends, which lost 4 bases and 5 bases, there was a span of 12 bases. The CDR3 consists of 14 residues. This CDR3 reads CASSRLKEDQPQHF. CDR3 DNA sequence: TGTGCCAGTAGTAGGCTCAAAGAGGATCAGCCCCAGCATTTT.

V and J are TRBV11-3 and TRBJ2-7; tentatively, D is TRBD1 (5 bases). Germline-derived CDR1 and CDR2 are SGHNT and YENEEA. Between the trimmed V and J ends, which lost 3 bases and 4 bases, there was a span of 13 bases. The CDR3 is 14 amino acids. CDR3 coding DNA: TGTGCCAGCAGCTTGTCAGGGAACCTGTACGAGCAGTACTTC. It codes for CASSLSGNLYEQYF.

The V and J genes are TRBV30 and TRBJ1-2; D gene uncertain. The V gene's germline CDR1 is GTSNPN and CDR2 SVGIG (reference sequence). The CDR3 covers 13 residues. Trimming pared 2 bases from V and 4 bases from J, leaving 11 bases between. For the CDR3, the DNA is TGTGCCTGGAGTTACGTAGGAAGCTATGGCTACACCTTC. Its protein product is CAWSYVGSYGYTF.

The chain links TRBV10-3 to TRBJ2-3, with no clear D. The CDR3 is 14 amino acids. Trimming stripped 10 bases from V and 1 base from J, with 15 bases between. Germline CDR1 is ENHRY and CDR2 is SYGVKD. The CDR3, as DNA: TGTGCCACAAGGTGGGGAACCGGCACAGATACGCAGTATTTT. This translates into CATRWGTGTDTQYF.

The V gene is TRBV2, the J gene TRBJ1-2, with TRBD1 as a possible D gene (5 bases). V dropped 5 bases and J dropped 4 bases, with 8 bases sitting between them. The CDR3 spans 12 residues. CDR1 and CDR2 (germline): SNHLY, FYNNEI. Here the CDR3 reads CASSRDSYGYTF. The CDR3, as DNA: TGTGCCAGCAGTCGCGACAGCTATGGCTACACCTTC.

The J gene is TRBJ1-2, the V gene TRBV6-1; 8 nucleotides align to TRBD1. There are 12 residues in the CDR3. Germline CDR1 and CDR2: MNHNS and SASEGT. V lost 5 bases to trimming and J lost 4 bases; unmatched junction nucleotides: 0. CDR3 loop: CASSQGAYGYTF. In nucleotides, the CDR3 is TGTGCCAGCAGTCAGGGGGCCTATGGCTACACCTTC.

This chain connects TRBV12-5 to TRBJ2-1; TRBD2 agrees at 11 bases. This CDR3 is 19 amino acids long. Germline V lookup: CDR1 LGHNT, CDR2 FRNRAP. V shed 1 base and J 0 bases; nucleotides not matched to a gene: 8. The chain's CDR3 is CASGLGKTSGASSYNEQFF. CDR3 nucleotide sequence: TGTGCTAGTGGTTTGGGGAAGACTAGCGGGGCTAGCTCCTACAATGAGCAGTTCTTC.

The CDR3 DNA is TGTGCCTGCCAAGTGTCTGGGGCCAACGTCCTGACTTTC. Its protein is CACQVSGANVLTF. The V gene is TRBV30, the J gene TRBJ2-6; no reliable D call. CDR1 and CDR2 (germline): GTSNPN, SVGIG (reference sequence). The CDR3 totals 13 residues. Trimming left V 6 bases short and J 1 base short, with 7 bases between.

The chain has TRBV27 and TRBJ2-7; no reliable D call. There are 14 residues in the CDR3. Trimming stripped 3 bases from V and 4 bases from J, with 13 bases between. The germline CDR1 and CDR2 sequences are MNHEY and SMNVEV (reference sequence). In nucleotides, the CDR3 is TGTGCCAGCAGTTTGAAACAGAACGCATACGAGCAGTACTTC. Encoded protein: CASSLKQNAYEQYF.

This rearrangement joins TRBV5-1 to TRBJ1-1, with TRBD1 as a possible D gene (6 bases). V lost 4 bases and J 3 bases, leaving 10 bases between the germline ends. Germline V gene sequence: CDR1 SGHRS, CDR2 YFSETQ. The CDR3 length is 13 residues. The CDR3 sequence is CASSQRTDTEAFF. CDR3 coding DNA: TGCGCCAGCAGCCAACGGACAGACACTGAAGCTTTCTTT. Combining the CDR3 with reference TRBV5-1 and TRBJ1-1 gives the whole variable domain KAGVTQTPRYLIKTRGQQVTLSCSPISGHRSVSWYQQTPGQGLQFLFEYFSETQRNKGNFPGRFSGRQFSNSRSEMNVSTLELGDSALYLCASSQRTDTEAFFGQGTRLTVV.

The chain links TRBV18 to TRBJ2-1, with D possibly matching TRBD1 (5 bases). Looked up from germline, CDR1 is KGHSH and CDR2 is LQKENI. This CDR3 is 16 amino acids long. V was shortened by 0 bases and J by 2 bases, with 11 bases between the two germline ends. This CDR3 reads CASSPPVTGAYNEQFF. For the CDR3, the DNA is TGTGCCAGCTCACCACCAGTAACAGGAGCCTACAATGAGCAGTTCTTC.

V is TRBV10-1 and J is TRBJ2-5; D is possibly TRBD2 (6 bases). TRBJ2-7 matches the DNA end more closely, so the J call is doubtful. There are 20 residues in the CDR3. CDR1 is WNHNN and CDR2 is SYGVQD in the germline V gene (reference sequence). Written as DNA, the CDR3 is TGCGCCAGCAGTGAGTCGAAGTTGGGGAGGAACCCCCTAAGACCCTACGAGCAGTACTTC. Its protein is CASSESKLGRNPLRPYEQYF.